This TCR beta chain was sequenced during a study of T cells in Graves' hyperthyroidism and ophthalmopathy. Notes on the study in general: In blood, most of the thyroid clonotypes expanded above 0.001 were also present.

Authors of the study amplified TCR beta CDR3 regions from RNA transcripts. The TCR CDR3 first-round RT-PCR relied on the HTBI primer set. MiXCR, run by TCRdb on the multiplex PCR reads, gives a single entry per CDR3 protein. In the table there are under 400,000 distinct CDR3 sequences, about 15% of which are singletons. Points on this clonotype: Its antigen is as yet unknown.

Hyperthyroidism had been newly diagnosed in patients aged 18 to 65, and its duration was under 2 months. This CDR3 comprises 16 residues. Germline assignment: CDR1 LNHDA and CDR2 SQIVND (reference sequence). V lost 3 bases to trimming and J lost 2 bases, with 13 bases between them. This sequence originates from a woman aged 55-70 years with Graves' hyperthyroidism. Sequenced sample: blood. The V and J genes are TRBV19 and TRBJ2-2, with D uncertain. The CDR3 region is CASSMYLQVNTGELFF. CDR3 bases: TGTGCCAGTAGTATGTATCTTCAAGTTAACACCGGGGAGCTGTTTTTT.